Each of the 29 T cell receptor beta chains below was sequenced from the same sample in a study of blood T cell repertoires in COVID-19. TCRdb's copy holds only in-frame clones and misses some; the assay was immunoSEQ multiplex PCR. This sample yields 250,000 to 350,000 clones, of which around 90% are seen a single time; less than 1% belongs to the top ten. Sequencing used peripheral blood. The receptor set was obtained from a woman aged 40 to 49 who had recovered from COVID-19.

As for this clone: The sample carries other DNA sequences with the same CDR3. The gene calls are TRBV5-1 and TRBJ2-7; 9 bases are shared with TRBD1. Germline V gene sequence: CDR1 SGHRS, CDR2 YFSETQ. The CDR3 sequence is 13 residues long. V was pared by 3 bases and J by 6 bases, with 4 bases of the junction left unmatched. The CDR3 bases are TGCGCCAGCAGCTCGGGACAGGGCCTCGAGCAGTACTTC. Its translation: CASSSGQGLEQYF.

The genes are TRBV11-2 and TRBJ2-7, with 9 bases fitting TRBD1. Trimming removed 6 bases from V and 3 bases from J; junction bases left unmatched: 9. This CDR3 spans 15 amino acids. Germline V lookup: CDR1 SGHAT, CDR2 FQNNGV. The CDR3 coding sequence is TGTGCCAGCAGGCCTTTACAGGGGGCCTACTACGAGCAGTACTTC. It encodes CASRPLQGAYYEQYF.

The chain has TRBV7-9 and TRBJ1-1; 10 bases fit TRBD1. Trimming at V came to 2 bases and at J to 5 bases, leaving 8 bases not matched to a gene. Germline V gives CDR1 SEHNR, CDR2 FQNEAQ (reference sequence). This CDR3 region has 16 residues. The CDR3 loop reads CASSLSTGGRWTEAFF. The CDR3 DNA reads TGTGCCAGCAGCTTATCGACAGGGGGCCGTTGGACTGAAGCTTTCTTT.

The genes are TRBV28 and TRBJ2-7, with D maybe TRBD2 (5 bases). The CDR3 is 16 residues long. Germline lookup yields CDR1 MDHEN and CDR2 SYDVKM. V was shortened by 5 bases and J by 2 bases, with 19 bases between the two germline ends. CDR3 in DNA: TGTGCCAGCAGTCCCACCCGGACTGGATCCCCCTACGAGCAGTACTTC. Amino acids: CASSPTRTGSPYEQYF.

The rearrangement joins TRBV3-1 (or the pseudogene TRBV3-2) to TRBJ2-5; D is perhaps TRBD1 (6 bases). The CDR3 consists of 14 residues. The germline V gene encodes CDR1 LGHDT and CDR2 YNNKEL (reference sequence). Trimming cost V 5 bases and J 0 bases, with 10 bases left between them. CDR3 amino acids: CASSTTGYQETQYF. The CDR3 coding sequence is TGTGCCAGCAGCACTACAGGGTACCAAGAGACCCAGTACTTC.

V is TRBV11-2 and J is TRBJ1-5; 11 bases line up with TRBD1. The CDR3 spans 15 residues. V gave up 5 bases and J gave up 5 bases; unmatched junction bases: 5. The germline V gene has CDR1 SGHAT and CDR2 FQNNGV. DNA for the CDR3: TGTGCCAGCAGCCGGACAGGGGGCGGCGATCAGCCCCAGCATTTT. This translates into CASSRTGGGDQPQHF.

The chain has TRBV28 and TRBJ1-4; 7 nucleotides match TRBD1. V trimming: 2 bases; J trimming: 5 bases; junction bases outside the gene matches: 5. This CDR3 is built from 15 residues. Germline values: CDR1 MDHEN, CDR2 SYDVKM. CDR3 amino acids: CASSLAGTANEKLFF. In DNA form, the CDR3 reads TGTGCCAGCAGTTTAGCCGGGACAGCAAATGAAAAACTGTTTTTT.

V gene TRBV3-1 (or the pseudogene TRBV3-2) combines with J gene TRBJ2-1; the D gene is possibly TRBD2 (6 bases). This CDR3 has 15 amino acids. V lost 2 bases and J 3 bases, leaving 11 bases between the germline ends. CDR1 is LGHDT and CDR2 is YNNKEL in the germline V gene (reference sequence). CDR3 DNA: TGTGCCAGCAGCCAAATGACTAGTAGCTACAATGAGCAGTTCTTC. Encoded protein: CASSQMTSSYNEQFF.

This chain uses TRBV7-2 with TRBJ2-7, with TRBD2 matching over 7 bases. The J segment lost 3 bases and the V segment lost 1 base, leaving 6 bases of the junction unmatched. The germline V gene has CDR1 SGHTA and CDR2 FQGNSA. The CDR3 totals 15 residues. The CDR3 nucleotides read TGTGCCAGCAGCTTAGGAGGCGGGGGAGACTACGAGCAGTACTTC. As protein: CASSLGGGGDYEQYF. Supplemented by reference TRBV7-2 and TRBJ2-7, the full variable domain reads GAGVSQSPSNKVTEKGKDVELRCDPISGHTALYWYRQSLGQGLEFLIYFQGNSAPDKSGLPSDRFSAERTGGSVSTLTIQRTQQEDSAVYLCASSLGGGGDYEQYFGPGTRLTVT.

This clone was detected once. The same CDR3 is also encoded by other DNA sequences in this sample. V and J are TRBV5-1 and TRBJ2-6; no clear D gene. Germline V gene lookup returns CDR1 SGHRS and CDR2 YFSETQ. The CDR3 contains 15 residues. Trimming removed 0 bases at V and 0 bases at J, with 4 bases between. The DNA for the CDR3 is TGCGCCAGCAGCTTGGATAGCTCTGGGGCCAACGTCCTGACTTTC. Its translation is CASSLDSSGANVLTF.

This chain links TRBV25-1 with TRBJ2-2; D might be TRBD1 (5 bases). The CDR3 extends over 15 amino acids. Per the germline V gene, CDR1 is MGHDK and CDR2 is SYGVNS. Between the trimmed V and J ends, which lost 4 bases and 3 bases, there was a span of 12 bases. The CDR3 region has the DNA TGTGCCAGCAGTGGAGACAGTGTTTACACCGGGGAGCTGTTTTTT. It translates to CASSGDSVYTGELFF.

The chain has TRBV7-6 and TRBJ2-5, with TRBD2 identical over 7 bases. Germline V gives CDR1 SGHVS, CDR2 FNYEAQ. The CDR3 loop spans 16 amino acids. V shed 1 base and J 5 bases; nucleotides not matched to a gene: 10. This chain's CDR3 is CASSLVGGSVSETQYF. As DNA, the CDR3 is TGTGCCAGCAGCTTAGTGGGCGGGAGTGTGTCGGAGACCCAGTACTTC.

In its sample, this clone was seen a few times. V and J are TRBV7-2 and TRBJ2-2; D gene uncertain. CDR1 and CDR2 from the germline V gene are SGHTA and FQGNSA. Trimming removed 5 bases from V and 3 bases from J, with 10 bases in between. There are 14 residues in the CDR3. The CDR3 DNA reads TGTGCCAGCAGCCTCCCCGCGGACACCGGGGAGCTGTTTTTT. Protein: CASSLPADTGELFF.

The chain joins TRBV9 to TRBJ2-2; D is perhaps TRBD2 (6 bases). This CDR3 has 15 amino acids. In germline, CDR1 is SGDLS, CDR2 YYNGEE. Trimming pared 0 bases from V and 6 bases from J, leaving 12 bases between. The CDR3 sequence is CASSVEEGSPGELFF. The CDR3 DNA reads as TGTGCCAGCAGCGTAGAGGAGGGCTCCCCCGGGGAGCTGTTTTTT.

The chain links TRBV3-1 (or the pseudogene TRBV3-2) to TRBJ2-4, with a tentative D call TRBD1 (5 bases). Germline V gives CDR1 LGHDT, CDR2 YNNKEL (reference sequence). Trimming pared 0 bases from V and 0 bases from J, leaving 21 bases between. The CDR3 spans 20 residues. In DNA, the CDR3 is TGTGCCAGCAGCCAAGATTCAGGGTTACAGGAGTTACTAGCCAAAAACATTCAGTACTTC. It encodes CASSQDSGLQELLAKNIQYF.

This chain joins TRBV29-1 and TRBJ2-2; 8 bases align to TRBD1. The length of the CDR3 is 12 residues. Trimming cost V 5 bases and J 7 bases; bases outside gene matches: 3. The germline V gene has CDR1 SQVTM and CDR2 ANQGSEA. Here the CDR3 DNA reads TGCAGCGTTCAGGGGGCGGGCGGGGAGCTGTTTTTT. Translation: CSVQGAGGELFF.

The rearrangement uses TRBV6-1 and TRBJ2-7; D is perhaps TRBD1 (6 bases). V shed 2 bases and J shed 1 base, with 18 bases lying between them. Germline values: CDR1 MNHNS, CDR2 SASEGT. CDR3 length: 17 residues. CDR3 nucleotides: TGTGCCAGCAGTGAAAGGGGGAGTCCAGGGGCGTCCTACGAGCAGTACTTC. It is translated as CASSERGSPGASYEQYF.

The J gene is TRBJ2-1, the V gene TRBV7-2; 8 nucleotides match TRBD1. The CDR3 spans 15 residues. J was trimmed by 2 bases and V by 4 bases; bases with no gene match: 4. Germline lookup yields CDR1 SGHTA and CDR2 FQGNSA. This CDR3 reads CASSSRQGPYNEQFF. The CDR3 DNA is TGTGCCAGCAGCTCGCGACAGGGGCCCTACAATGAGCAGTTCTTC.

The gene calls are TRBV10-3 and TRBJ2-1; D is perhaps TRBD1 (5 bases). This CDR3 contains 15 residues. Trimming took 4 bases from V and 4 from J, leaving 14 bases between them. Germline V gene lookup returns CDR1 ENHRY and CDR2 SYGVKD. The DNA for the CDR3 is TGTGCCATCAGTGGTCGACAGAACCCATACAATGAGCAGTTCTTC. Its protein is CAISGRQNPYNEQFF.

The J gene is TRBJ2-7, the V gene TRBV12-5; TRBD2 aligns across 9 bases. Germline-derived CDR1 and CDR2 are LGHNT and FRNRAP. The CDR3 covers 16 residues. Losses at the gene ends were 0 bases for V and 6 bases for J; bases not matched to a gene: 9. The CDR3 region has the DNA TGTGCTAGTGGTTTGGTAGTGGCGGGAGGGCCAACCGAGCAGTACTTC. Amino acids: CASGLVVAGGPTEQYF.

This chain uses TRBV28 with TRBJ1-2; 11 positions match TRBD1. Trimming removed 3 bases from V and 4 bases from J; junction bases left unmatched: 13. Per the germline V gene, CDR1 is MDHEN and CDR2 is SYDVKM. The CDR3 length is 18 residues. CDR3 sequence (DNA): TGTGCCAGCAGTTTGAGCTGGGGACAGGGGGACAGGGGCTATGGCTACACCTTC. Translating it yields CASSLSWGQGDRGYGYTF.

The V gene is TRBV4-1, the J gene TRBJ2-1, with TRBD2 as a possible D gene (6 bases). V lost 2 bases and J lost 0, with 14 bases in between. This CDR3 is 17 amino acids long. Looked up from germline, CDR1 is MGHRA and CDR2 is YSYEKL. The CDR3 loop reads CASSQQQAGISYNEQFF. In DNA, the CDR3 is TGCGCCAGCAGCCAACAGCAGGCGGGAATCTCCTACAATGAGCAGTTCTTC.

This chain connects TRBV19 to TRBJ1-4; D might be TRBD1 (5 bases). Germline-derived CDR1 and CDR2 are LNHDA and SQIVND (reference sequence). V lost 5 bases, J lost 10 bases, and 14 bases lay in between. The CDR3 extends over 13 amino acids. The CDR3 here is CASSGRDALKLFF. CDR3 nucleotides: TGTGCCAGTAGTGGGCGGGACGCCTTAAAACTGTTTTTT. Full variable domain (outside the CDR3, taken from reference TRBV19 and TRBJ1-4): DGGITQSPKYLFRKEGQNVTLSCEQNLNHDAMYWYRQDPGQGLRLIYYSQIVNDFQKGDIAEGYSVSREKKESFPLTVTSAQKNPTAFYLCASSGRDALKLFFGSGTQLSVL.

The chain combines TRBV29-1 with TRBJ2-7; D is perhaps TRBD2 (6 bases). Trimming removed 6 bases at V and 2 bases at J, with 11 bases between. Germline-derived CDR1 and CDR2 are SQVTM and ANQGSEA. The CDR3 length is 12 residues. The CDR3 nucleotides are TGCAGCGTGGGGGAGGTGACCTACGAGCAGTACTTC. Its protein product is CSVGEVTYEQYF.

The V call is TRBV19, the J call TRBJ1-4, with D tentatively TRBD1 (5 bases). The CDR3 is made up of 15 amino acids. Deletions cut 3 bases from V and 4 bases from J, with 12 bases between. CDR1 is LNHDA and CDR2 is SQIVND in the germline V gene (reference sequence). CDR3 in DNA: TGTGCCAGTAGTATTGCGGGGACTGGTAATGAAAAACTGTTTTTT. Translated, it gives CASSIAGTGNEKLFF.

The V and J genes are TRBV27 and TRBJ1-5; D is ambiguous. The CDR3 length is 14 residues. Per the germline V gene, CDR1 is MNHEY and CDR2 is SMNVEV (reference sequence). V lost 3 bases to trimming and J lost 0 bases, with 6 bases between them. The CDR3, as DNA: TGTGCCAGCAGTTTGTCAGGTAGCAATCAGCCCCAGCATTTT. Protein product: CASSLSGSNQPQHF.

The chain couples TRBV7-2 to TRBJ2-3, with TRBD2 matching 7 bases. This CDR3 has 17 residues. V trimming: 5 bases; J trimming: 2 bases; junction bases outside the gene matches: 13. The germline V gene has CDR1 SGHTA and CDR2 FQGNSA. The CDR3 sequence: CASSPFSSGTNTDTQYF. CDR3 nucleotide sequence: TGTGCCAGCAGCCCATTCTCTAGCGGCACAAACACAGATACGCAGTATTTT.

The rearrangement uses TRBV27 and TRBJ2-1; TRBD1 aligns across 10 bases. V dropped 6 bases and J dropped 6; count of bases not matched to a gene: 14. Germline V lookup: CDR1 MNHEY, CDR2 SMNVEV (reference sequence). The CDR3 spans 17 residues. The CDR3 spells CASSRLPGTGVGNEQFF. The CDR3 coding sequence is TGTGCCAGCAGCCGTCTTCCCGGGACAGGGGTTGGCAATGAGCAGTTCTTC.

CDR3 nucleotides: TGTGCCAGCAGCCAAGTGGCAGGAAACACGCAGTATTTT. Protein sequence: CASSQVAGNTQYF. This chain connects TRBV3-1 (or the pseudogene TRBV3-2) to TRBJ2-3; D call uncertain. The length of the CDR3 is 13 residues. Trimming pared 1 base from V and 9 bases from J, leaving 11 bases between. Germline V lookup: CDR1 LGHDT, CDR2 YNNKEL (reference sequence).